These 3 T cell receptor beta chains were all obtained from the same sample, sequenced in a study of blood T cell repertoires in COVID-19. Profiled with immunoSEQ multiplex PCR; TCRdb holds only in-frame clones, not every one. The top ten clones hold 0.6% to 0.9% of a sample with approximately 200,000 clones, 94% of them seen once. Sequencing input: peripheral blood. Receptor source: a man under 40 with COVID-19, enrolled during active disease.

The chain has TRBV4-1 and TRBJ1-5; perhaps TRBD1 as D (5 bases). Germline V CDR1 and CDR2: MGHRA, YSYEKL. V lost 0 bases to trimming and J lost 0 bases, with 18 bases between them. The CDR3 runs 19 residues. The DNA for the CDR3 is TGCGCCAGCAGCCAAGATCCCGGCAGGGTGAGTAGTAGCAATCAGCCCCAGCATTTT. Amino acid sequence: CASSQDPGRVSSSNQPQHF.

This chain links TRBV29-1 with TRBJ2-7; D is unclear. In germline, CDR1 is SQVTM, CDR2 ANQGSEA. CDR3 size: 14 residues. V lost 4 bases and J lost 1, with 14 bases in between. As DNA, the CDR3 is TGCAGCGTTGTTTATTTGGCGGATTCCTACGAGCAGTACTTC. Translated: CSVVYLADSYEQYF.

The J gene is TRBJ2-3, the V gene TRBV3-1 (or the pseudogene TRBV3-2); maybe TRBD2 (6 bases). The germline V and J ends were trimmed by 3 bases and 2 bases, with 12 bases remaining between them. This CDR3 has 15 amino acids. Germline V lookup: CDR1 LGHDT, CDR2 YNNKEL (reference sequence). Here the CDR3 reads CASSQGLSFTDTQYF. Here the CDR3 DNA reads TGTGCCAGCAGCCAGGGACTTTCCTTCACAGATACGCAGTATTTT.